This T cell receptor (beta chain) was obtained from a study of cytomegalovirus exposure and HLA in healthy donors. This clone was detected once. Its specificity is not known. The primer mix had 60 Vbeta and 13 Jbeta primers. Profiled with immunoSEQ multiplex PCR; TCRdb holds only in-frame clones, not every one. The table lists about 120,000 clones, 77% of them singletons. Study-wide findings and caveats: Common viral pathogens were later found to be apparently linked to several of the most significant clusters.

CDR3 length: 14 residues. Germline values: CDR1 LNHDA, CDR2 SQIVND (reference sequence). V trimming: 7 bases; J trimming: 4 bases; junction bases outside the gene matches: 3. What was sequenced was PBMCs. The sequence came from a man between 18 and 35 years old in good health and CMV-seropositive. The chain links TRBV19 to TRBJ2-3, with 12 bases lining up with TRBD2. CDR3 coding DNA: TGTGCCAGTACTAGCGGGGGGGCCTCAGATACGCAGTATTTT. Translated, it gives CASTSGGASDTQYF.